This T cell receptor (beta chain) is from a study of cytomegalovirus exposure and HLA in healthy donors. Study as a whole: Unique TCRs from HLA-typed donors, roughly 89 million of them, were held in an early data release.

CDR3 size: 17 residues. CDR1 and CDR2 (germline): SGHTA, FQGTGA. Trimming shortened V by 2 bases and J by 5 bases, and 21 bases separated the two germline ends. The PCR had 60 Vbeta and 13 Jbeta primers. The protocol was immunoSEQ multiplex PCR, while the TCRdb copy is restricted to in-frame clones and leaves out a portion. The data hold 100,000 or so clones, with approximately 82% observed a single time. Sequenced material: PBMCs. The sequence derives from a man in his forties or fifties in good health and CMV-seropositive. V is TRBV7-3 and J is TRBJ2-5; maybe TRBD1 (5 bases). The chain's CDR3 is CASSLVRGDGASETQYF. The DNA of the CDR3 is TGTGCCAGCAGCTTAGTCCGCGGCGATGGGGCATCGGAGACCCAGTACTTC.